Listed here is a single T cell receptor (beta chain). There is no known antigen for this receptor. No much larger clonotype is one base removed from it; base qualities were not supplied. The immunoSEQ Assay was used to sequence TCR beta CDR3 regions from DNA. Per the original workflow: To compute T cell density, TCR beta template counts were normalized to usable DNA, which was estimated by amplifying housekeeping genes. Richness was estimated with the preseqR package, extrapolating to 400,000 templates for PBMC samples and 120,000 templates for tissue samples. Clonality was taken to be one minus Pielou's evenness. Tissue-enriched TCRs were identified through differential abundance testing performed on productive amino-acid clonotypes, with a minimum total count of 5 and an alpha of 0.1. The Jaccard Index and the Morisita Overlap Index were used to measure how much the repertoires overlapped between compartments. GLIPH clustered TCR beta CDR3s with public tetramer-defined viral CDR3s; viral motifs required at least three viral sequences plus V-gene enrichment. As stored in TCRdb, this immuneACCESS dataset retains in-frame rearrangements with V and J assigned. A fraction of the clones does not appear; measured against another copy, unresolved V genes explain less than half of the discrepancy, and the remainder lacks a known reason. That table supplies the V and J calls and clone size; D and trimming were determined from the DNA. The sample contains about 35,000 clones, 85% to 90% of them found a single time. Of the sample, about 3.8% is held by the ten largest clones.

At diagnosis, tumor, uninvolved tumor-adjacent lung and peripheral blood were collected and then preserved as a mix of FFPE and fresh-frozen material. For TCR repertoire profiling, the blood samples were analyzed as peripheral blood mononuclear cells. This sample is drawn from a study of T cells in localized non-small cell lung cancer (dated by TCRdb to the early 2020s). General notes on the study: The study analyzed T cell repertoires of hundreds of early-stage NSCLC patients, comparing tumors and uninvolved tumor-adjacent lungs. NSCLC patients had a mean age of roughly 66 years, and approximately 140 were male and about 98 female. The cohort comprised roughly 230 treatment-naïve NSCLC patients with resected, localized lung tumors.

What the research found in general, with its limitations: Because the study design was exploratory, TCR variables were selected using unadjusted p-values without false-discovery rate correction. Because multi-region tumor sequencing was not performed, intratumor heterogeneity could not be ruled out. The highest T cell clonality was observed in uninvolved tumor-adjacent lung, where clonality exceeded that of tumor, suggesting that antigenic responses were more focused in uninvolved tumor-adjacent lung. Of the top 100 tumor clones, a median of approximately 60 were detected in paired uninvolved adjacent lung; approximately 30 were also among that lung's top 100. Longer overall survival was associated with higher blood T cell density, whereas shorter survival was associated with higher adjacent-lung clonality.

From the cysteine through the phenylalanine, the CDR3 covers 13 amino acids. Only the CDR3 part of the read is kept: 39 bases, read in frame from the first base. The germline V gene encodes CDR1 ENHRY and CDR2 SYGVKD. V is clipped by 2 bases and J by 7 bases, and the sequence between their germline boundaries is 6 bases long. This clonotype was sampled from a man aged 35-75 years with stage I lung adenocarcinoma. Sequenced material: peripheral blood, taken before any cancer treatment. The chain is assembled from TRBV10-3 and TRBJ1-6; no D gene can be assigned with confidence. The DNA sequence follows: TGTGCCATCAGTGAGCTGGTAAATTCACCCCTCCACTTT. Its protein product is CAISELVNSPLHF.